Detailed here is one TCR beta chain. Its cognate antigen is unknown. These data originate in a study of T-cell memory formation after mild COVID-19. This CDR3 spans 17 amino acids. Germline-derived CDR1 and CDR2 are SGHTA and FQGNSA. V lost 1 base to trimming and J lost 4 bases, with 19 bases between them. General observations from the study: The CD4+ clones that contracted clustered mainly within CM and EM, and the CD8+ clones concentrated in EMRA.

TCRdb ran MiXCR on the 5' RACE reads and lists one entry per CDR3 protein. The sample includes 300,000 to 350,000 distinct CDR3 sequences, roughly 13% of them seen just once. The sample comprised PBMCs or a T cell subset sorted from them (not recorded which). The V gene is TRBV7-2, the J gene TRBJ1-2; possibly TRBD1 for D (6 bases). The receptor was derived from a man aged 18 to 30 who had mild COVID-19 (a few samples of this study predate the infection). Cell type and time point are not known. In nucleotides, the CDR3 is TGTGCCAGCAGCTTAGTCGGGGGGCCGGTCCAGCTCTATGGCTACACCTTC. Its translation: CASSLVGGPVQLYGYTF.